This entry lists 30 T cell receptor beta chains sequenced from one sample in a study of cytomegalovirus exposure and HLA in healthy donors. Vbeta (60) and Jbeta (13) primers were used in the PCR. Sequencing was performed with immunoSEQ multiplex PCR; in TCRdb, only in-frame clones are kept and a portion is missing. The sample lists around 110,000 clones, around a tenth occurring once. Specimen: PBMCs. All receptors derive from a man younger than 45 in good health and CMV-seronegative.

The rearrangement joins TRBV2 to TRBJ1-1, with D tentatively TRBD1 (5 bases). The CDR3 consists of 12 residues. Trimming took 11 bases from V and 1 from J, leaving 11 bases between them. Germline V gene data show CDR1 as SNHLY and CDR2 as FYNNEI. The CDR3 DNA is TGTGCCTTGGGGCGGACGAACACTGAAGCTTTCTTT. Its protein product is CALGRTNTEAFF.

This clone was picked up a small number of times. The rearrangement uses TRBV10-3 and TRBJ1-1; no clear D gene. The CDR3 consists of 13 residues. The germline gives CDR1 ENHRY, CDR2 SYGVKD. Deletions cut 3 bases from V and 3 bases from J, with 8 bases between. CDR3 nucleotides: TGTGCCATCAGTGATTCCCCGTACACTGAAGCTTTCTTT. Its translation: CAISDSPYTEAFF.

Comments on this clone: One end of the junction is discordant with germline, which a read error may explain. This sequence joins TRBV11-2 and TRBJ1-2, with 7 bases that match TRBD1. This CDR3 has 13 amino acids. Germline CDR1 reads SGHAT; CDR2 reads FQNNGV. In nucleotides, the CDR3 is TGTGCCAGCAGCCTAGACAGGGACTATGGCTACACCTTC. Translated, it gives CASSLDRDYGYTF. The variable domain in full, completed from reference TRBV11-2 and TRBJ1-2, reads EAGVAQSPRYKIIEKRQSVAFWCNPISGHATLYWYQQILGQGPKLLIQFQNNGVVDDSQLPKDRFSAERLKGVDSTLKIQPAKLEDSAVYLCASSLDRDYGYTFGSGTRLTVV.

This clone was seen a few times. The CDR3 protein is CASSQVTGSDYGYTF. The CDR3 DNA follows: TGCGCCAGCAGCCAAGTGACAGGGTCTGACTATGGCTACACCTTC. The chain has TRBV4-3 and TRBJ1-2; 7 bases match TRBD1. The trim removed 1 base at V and 3 bases at J, leaving 5 bases unmatched. The CDR3 is 15 amino acids. Germline V CDR1 and CDR2: LGHNA, YSLEER.

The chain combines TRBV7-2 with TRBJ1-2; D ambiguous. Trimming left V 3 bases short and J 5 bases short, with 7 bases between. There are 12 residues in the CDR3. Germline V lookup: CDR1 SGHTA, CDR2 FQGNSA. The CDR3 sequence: CASSLRIYGYTF. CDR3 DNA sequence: TGTGCCAGCAGCTTGCGTATTTATGGCTACACCTTC.

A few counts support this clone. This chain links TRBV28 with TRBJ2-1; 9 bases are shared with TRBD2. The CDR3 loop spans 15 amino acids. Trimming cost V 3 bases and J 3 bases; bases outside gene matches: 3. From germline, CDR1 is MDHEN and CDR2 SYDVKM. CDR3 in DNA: TGTGCCAGCAGTTTGATAGCGGGGGTCTACAATGAGCAGTTCTTC. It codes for CASSLIAGVYNEQFF.

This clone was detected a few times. CDR3 DNA: TGTGCCAGCAGCCAAGATGGGGGAGGGGGGGAAGAGAATGGCTACACCTTC. As protein: CASSQDGGGGEENGYTF. V usage is TRBV14 and J usage is TRBJ1-2; D is possibly TRBD1 (6 bases). Germline V gene data show CDR1 as SGHDN and CDR2 as FVKESK. Between the trimmed V and J ends, which lost 0 bases and 6 bases, there was a span of 20 bases. CDR3 length: 17 residues.

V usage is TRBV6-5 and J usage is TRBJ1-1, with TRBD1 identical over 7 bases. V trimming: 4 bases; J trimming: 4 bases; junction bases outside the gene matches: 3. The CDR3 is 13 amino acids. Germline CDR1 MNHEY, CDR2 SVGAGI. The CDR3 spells CASSFQGGTEAFF. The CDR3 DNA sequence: TGTGCCAGCAGTTTTCAGGGGGGCACTGAAGCTTTCTTT.

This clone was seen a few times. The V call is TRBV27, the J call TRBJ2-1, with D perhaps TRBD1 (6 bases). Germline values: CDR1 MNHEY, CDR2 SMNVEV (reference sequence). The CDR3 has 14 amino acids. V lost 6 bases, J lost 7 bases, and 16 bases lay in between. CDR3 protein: CASSPTGSVNEQFF. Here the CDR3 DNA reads TGTGCCAGCAGCCCCACAGGGAGCGTAAATGAGCAGTTCTTC.

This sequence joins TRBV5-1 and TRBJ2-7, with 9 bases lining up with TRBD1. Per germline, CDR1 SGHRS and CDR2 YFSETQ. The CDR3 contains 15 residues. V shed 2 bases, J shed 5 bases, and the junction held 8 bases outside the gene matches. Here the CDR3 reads CASSFGDRDQDEQYF. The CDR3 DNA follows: TGCGCCAGCAGCTTCGGGGACAGGGATCAAGACGAGCAGTACTTC.

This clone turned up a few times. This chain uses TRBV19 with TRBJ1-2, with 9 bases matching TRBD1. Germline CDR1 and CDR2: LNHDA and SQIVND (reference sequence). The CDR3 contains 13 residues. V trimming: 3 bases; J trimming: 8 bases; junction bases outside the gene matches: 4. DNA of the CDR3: TGTGCCAGTAGTATCTCACAGGGGGCCGGCTACACCTTC. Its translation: CASSISQGAGYTF.

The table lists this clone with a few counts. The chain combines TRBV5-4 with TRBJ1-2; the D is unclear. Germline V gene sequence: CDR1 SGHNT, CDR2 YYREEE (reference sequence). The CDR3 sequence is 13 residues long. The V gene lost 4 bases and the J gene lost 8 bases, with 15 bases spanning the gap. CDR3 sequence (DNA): TGTGCCAGCAGCCACCCGACTAGCTACGGCTACACCTTC. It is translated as CASSHPTSYGYTF.

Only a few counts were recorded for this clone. The CDR3 protein is CAISDLGQGGADTQYF. Written as DNA, the CDR3 is TGTGCCATCAGTGATTTAGGACAGGGAGGGGCAGATACGCAGTATTTT. V is TRBV10-3 and J is TRBJ2-3; D is possibly TRBD1 (8 bases). V gave up 3 bases and J gave up 4 bases, with 17 bases separating them. The germline V gene encodes CDR1 ENHRY and CDR2 SYGVKD. The CDR3 consists of 16 residues.

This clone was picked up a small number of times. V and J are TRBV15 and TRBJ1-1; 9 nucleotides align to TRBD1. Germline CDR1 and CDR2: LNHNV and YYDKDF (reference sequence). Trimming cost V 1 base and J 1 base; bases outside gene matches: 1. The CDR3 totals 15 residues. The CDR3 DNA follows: TGTGCCACCAGCAGAGCACAGGGGGCGAACACTGAAGCTTTCTTT. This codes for CATSRAQGANTEAFF.

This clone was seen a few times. CDR3 DNA sequence: TGTGCCAGCAGTGAAACGTGGGGGACAGGAACGAATCAGCCCCAGCATTTT. Protein: CASSETWGTGTNQPQHF. The genes are TRBV6-1 and TRBJ1-5; 8 nucleotides align to TRBD1. Germline V lookup: CDR1 MNHNS, CDR2 SASEGT. The CDR3 sequence is 17 residues long. Unmatched junction bases numbered 10, after V lost 2 bases and J lost 4 bases.

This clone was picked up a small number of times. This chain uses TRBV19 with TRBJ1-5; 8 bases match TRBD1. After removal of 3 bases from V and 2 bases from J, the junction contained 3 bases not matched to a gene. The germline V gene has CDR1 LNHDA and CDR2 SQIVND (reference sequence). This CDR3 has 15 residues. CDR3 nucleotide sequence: TGTGCCAGTAGTATGGACAGGGTTGGCAATCAGCCCCAGCATTTT. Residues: CASSMDRVGNQPQHF. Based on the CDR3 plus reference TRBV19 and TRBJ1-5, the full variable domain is DGGITQSPKYLFRKEGQNVTLSCEQNLNHDAMYWYRQDPGQGLRLIYYSQIVNDFQKGDIAEGYSVSREKKESFPLTVTSAQKNPTAFYLCASSMDRVGNQPQHFGDGTRLSIL.

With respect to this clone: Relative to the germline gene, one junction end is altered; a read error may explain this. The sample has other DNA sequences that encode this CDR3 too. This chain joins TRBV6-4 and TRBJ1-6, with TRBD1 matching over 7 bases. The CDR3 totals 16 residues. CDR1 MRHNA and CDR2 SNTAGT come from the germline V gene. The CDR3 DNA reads TGTGCCAGCAGCCCAACGACAGGGACCGGTAATTCGCCCCTCCACTTT. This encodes CASSPTTGTGNSPLHF.

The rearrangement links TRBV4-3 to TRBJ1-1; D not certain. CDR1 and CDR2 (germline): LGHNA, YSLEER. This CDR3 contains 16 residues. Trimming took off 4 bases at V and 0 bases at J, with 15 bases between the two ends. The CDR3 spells CASSREGRPMNTEAFF. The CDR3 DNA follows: TGCGCCAGCAGCCGGGAGGGTCGACCCATGAACACTGAAGCTTTCTTT.

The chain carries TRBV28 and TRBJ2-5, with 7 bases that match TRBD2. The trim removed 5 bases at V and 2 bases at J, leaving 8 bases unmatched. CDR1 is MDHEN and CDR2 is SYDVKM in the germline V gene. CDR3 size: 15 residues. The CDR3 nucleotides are TGTGCCAGCAGTCAAGCGGGGATACAACAAGAGACCCAGTACTTC. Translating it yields CASSQAGIQQETQYF.

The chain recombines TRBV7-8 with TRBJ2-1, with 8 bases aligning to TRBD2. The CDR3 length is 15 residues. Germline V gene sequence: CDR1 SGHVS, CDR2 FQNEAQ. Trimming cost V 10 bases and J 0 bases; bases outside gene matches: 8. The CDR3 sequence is CATRTSPGSYNEQFF. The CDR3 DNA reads TGTGCCACACGGACTAGCCCGGGCTCCTACAATGAGCAGTTCTTC.

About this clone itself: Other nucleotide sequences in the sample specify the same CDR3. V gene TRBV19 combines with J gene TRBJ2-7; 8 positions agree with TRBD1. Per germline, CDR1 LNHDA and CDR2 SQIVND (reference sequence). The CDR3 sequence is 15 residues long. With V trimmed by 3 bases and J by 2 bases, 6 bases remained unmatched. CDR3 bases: TGTGCCAGTAGTATGGGCAGGGGGCCTGCCTACGAGCAGTACTTC. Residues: CASSMGRGPAYEQYF.

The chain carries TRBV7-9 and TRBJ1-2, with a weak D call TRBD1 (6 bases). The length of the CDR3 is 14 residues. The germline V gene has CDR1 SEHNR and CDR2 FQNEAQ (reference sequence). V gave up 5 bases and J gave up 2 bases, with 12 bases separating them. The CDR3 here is CASSPGHLNYGYTF. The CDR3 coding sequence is TGTGCCAGCAGCCCGGGACACCTGAACTATGGCTACACCTTC.

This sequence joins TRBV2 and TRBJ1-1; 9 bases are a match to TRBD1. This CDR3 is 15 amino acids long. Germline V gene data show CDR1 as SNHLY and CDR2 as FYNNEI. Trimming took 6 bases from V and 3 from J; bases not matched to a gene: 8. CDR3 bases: TGTGCCAGCAGGCTAGAGGGACAGGGTCACACTGAAGCTTTCTTT. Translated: CASRLEGQGHTEAFF.

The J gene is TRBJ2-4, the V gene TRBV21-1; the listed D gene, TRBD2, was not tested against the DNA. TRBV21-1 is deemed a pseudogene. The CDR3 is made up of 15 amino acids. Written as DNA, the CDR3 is TGTGCCAGCAGGGGGGGGATTATAGCCAAAAACATTCAGTACTTC. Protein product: CASRGGIIAKNIQYF.

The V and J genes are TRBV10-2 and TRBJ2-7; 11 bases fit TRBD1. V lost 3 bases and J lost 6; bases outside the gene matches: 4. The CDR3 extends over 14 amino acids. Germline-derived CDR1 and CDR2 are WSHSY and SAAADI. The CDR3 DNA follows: TGCGCCAGCAGTGACGGGACAGGGGGAAGCGAGCAGTACTTC. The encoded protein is CASSDGTGGSEQYF.

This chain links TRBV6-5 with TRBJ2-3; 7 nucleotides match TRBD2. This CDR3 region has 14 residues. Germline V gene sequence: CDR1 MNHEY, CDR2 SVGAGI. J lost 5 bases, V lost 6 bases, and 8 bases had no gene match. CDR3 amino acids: CASRLSSGQDTQYF. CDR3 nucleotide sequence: TGTGCCAGCAGGCTATCTAGCGGACAAGATACGCAGTATTTT.

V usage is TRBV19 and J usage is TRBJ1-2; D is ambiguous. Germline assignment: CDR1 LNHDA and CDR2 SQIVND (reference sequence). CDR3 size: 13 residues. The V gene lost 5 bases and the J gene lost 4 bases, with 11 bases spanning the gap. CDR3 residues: CASSVRESYGYTF. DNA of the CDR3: TGTGCCAGTAGTGTGAGGGAGAGCTATGGCTACACCTTC.

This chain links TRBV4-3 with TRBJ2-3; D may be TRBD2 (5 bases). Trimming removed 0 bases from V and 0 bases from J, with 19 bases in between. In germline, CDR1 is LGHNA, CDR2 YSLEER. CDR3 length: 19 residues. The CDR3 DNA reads TGCGCCAGCAGCCAAGATCTGGGCGGAGTACGGGGTAGCACAGATACGCAGTATTTT. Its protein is CASSQDLGGVRGSTDTQYF.

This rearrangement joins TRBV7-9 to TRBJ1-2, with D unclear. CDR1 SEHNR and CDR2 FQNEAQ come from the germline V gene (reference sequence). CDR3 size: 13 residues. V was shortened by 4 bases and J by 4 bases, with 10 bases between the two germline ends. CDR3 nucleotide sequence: TGTGCCAGCAGCTCCCAGGAGGGCTATGGCTACACCTTC. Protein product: CASSSQEGYGYTF.

The CDR3 sequence is CAISESVAGGPGYEQYF. CDR3 DNA: TGTGCCATCAGTGAGTCCGTAGCGGGGGGGCCGGGGTACGAGCAGTACTTC. The chain couples TRBV10-3 to TRBJ2-7; 11 bases are a match to TRBD2. CDR1 is ENHRY, CDR2 SYGVKD, per germline. The CDR3 is 17 amino acids. Trimming cost V 0 bases and J 4 bases; bases outside gene matches: 8.